This entry is about one T cell receptor beta chain. The data were taken from a study of blood T cells in healthy people across ages. With a J-beta primer mix and a sample-barcoded 5' primer, a second PCR ran about 7 to 12 cycles. TCRdb redid the calling of the 5' RACE reads with MiXCR, one entry per CDR3 protein. Of about 1 million distinct CDR3 sequences listed, over 35% are singletons. Germline values: CDR1 SGHRS, CDR2 YFSETQ. The CDR3 is 13 residues long. Trimming cost V 4 bases and J 4 bases; bases outside gene matches: 4. V gene TRBV5-1 combines with J gene TRBJ1-2; TRBD1 agrees at 7 bases. The clonotype was recovered from a woman between 55 and 75 years old in good health. Material: blood. The CDR3 bases are TGCGCCAGCAGCCAGGGACAGCTCTATGGCTACACCTTC. Translated: CASSQGQLYGYTF.